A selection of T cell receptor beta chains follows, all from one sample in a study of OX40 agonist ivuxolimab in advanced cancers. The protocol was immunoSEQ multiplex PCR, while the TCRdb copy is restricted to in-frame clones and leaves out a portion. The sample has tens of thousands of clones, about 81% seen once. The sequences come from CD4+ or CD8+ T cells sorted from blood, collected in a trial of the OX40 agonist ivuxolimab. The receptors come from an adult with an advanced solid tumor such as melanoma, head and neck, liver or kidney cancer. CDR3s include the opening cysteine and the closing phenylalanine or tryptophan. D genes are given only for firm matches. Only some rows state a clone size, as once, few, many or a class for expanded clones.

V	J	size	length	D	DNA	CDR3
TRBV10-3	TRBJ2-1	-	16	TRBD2	TGTGCCATCACTCCAGTAGCGGGTAGCTCCTACAATGAGCAGTTCTTC	CAITPVAGSSYNEQFF
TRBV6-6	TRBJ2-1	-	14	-	TGTGCCAGCAGCCCCACCCGGTCGAACAATGAGCAGTTCTTC	CASSPTRSNNEQFF
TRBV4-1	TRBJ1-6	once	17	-	TGCGCCAGCAGCCAAGGACCACGGGACACATATAATTCACCCCTCCACTTT	CASSQGPRDTYNSPLHF
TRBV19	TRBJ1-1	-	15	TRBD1	TGTGCCACTGGGGGGGGCTTTACAGGGGAATCCGAAGCTTTCTTT	CATGGGFTGESEAFF
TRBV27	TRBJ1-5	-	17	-	TGTGCCAGCAGACCCACGGAGGGGGTTTATAGCAATCAGCCCCAGCATTTT	CASRPTEGVYSNQPQHF
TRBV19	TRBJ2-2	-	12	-	TGTGCCAGTAGTAAAAACACCGGGGAGCTGTTTTTT	CASSKNTGELFF
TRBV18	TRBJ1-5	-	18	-	TGTGCCAGCTCACCAAGACGTATTGGGCAGATTAGCAATCAGCCCCAGCATTTT	CASSPRRIGQISNQPQHF
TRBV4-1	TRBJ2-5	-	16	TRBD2	TGCGCCAGCAGCCAAGATCGGTTGGGGGGGTCGGAGACCCAGTACTTC	CASSQDRLGGSETQYF
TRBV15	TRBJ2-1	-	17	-	TGTGCCACCAGCAGGCGCCCGAGGGAGTCGGTGGGGAATGAGCAGTTCTTC	CATSRRPRESVGNEQFF
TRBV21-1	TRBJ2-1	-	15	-	TGTGCCAGCAGCAAGTGGGACACCGACTACAATGAGCAGTTCTTC	CASSKWDTDYNEQFF
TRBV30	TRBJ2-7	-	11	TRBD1	TGTGCCCGGGGACAGGGGGCCGAGCAGTACTTC	CARGQGAEQYF
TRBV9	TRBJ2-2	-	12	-	TGTGCCAGCAGCGTAGAGCTCGGGGAGCTGTTTTTT	CASSVELGELFF
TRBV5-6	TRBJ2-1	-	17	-	TGTGCCAGCAGCTTGGATCCGTCAGGAAACTCCTACAATGAGCAGTTCTTC	CASSLDPSGNSYNEQFF
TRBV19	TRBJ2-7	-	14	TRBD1	TGTGCCAGTAGCGGACAGGTAGGGTCCTACGAGCAGTACTTC	CASSGQVGSYEQYF
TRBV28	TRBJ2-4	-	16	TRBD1	TGTGCCAGCAGTGGACGGACAGGGGGAGCCAAAAACATTCAGTACTTC	CASSGRTGGAKNIQYF
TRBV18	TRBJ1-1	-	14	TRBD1	TGTGCCAGCTCACGAAGGACAGGGAGGACTGAAGCTTTCTTT	CASSRRTGRTEAFF
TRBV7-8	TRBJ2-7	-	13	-	TGTGCCAGCAGCTCGGACAGCTCCTACGAGCAGTACTTC	CASSSDSSYEQYF
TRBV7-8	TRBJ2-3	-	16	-	TGTGCCAGCAGCTTAGCGCCCAGCGGGAGCACAGATACGCAGTATTTT	CASSLAPSGSTDTQYF
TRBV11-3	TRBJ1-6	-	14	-	TGTGCCAGCAGCTTCGGACTTAATAATTCACCCCTCCACTTT	CASSFGLNNSPLHF
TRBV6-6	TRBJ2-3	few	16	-	TGTGCCAGCAGTCAATCCTTGACGGGGCGCACAGATACGCAGTATTTT	CASSQSLTGRTDTQYF
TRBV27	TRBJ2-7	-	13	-	TGTGCCAGCAGTCCGAACCGACCCTACGAGCAGTACTTC	CASSPNRPYEQYF
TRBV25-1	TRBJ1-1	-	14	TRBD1	TGTGCCAGTTCTAGGGGGACAGGTAACACTGAAGCTTTCTTT	CASSRGTGNTEAFF
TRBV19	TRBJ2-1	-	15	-	TGTGCCAGTAGTTCTAGCTCCGGGGGGCGTAATGAGCAGTTCTTC	CASSSSSGGRNEQFF
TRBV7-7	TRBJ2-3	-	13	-	TGTGCTAGCAGTCGGGGAAGCACAGATACGCAGTATTTT	CASSRGSTDTQYF
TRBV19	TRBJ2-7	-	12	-	TGTGCCAGTAGTATGGTAGGCTACGAGCAGTACTTC	CASSMVGYEQYF
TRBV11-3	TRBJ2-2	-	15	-	TGTGCCAGCAGCGCGGGGACTCTTAACACCGGGGAGCTGTTTTTT	CASSAGTLNTGELFF
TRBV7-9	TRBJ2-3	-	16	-	TGTGCCAGCAGCTCCTCGGTCCGAGGGGTTGCGGATACGCAGTATTTT	CASSSSVRGVADTQYF
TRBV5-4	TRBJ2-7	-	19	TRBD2	TGTGCCAGCAGCTTGACCGGGACAGCCCTTGGGACTAGCGCCTACGAGCAGTACTTC	CASSLTGTALGTSAYEQYF
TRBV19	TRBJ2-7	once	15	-	TGTGCCAGTAGCACCACACAGGGATTCGGGTACGAGCAGTACTTC	CASSTTQGFGYEQYF
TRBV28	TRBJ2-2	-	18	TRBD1	TGTGCCAGCAGCTGGGAATGGGACAGATGGGCGAACACCGGGGAGCTGTTTTTT	CASSWEWDRWANTGELFF
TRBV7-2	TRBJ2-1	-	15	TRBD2	TGTGCCAGCACCCGTGGCGGGAGGATGGGAAATGAGCAGTTCTTC	CASTRGGRMGNEQFF
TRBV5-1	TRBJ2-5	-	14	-	TGCGCCAGCAGCGCACCACGGGAGCAAGAGACCCAGTACTTC	CASSAPREQETQYF
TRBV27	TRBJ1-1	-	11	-	TGTGCCAGCAGGTCTTACAGGGAGGCTTTCTTT	CASRSYREAFF
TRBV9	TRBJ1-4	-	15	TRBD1	TGTGCCAGCAGCGTAGCCCCGACAGGGGGGGGAAAACTGTTTTTT	CASSVAPTGGGKLFF
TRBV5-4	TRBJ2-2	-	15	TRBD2	TGTGCCAGCAGTTCGACTAGCGGTTACGCCGGGGAGCTGTTTTTT	CASSSTSGYAGELFF
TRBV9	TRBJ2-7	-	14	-	TGTGCCAGCAGCGCGGACTATCCCCCCTACGAGCAGTACTTC	CASSADYPPYEQYF
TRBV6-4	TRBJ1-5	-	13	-	TGTGCCAGCAGTGAATCTCAGGATCAGCCCCAGCATTTT	CASSESQDQPQHF
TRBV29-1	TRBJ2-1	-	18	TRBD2	TGCAGCACCAGGACTAGCGCCCCGTCCAGAGGCCGCTACAATGAGCAGTTCTTC	CSTRTSAPSRGRYNEQFF
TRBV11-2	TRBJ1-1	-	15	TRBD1	TGTGCCAGCAGCTCACATGACAGGGGTGGAACTGAAGCTTTCTTT	CASSSHDRGGTEAFF
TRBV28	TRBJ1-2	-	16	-	TGTGCCAGCAGTTTGGGTGTCGGGGGTTCCAGGTACGGCTACACCTTC	CASSLGVGGSRYGYTF
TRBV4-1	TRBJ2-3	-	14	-	TGCGCCAGCAGCCAGATAGAAAATTTCGATACGCAGTATTTT	CASSQIENFDTQYF